Each of the 4 T cell receptor beta chains below was sequenced from the same sample in a study of blood T cell repertoires in COVID-19. Using immunoSEQ multiplex PCR, the repertoire was profiled, and TCRdb retains in-frame clones only, with some absent. Among 74,000 or so clones listed, approximately 90% were seen once. What was sequenced was peripheral blood. These receptors were obtained from a man in his forties or fifties with acute or convalescent COVID-19.

The chain is built from TRBV27 and TRBJ2-2; no definite D call. Germline CDR1 and CDR2: MNHEY and SMNVEV (reference sequence). This CDR3 spans 14 amino acids. V was shortened by 0 bases and J by 7 bases, with 9 bases between the two germline ends. DNA of the CDR3: TGTGCCAGCAGTTTATCACCCTCGGTCGGGGAGCTGTTTTTT. This sequence encodes CASSLSPSVGELFF.

The gene calls are TRBV18 and TRBJ1-2; possibly TRBD1 for D (5 bases). The ends were cut back, 3 bases at V and 2 bases at J, with 13 bases in the middle. The CDR3 length is 15 residues. Germline V lookup: CDR1 KGHSH, CDR2 LQKENI. CDR3 protein: CASSPEGEANYGYTF. CDR3 sequence (DNA): TGTGCCAGCTCACCCGAAGGGGAGGCCAACTATGGCTACACCTTC.

This chain links TRBV19 with TRBJ1-1, with TRBD1 matching 9 bases. V lost 4 bases, J lost 3 bases, and 9 bases stayed unmatched. The CDR3 is made up of 16 amino acids. In germline, CDR1 is LNHDA, CDR2 SQIVND (reference sequence). The DNA of the CDR3 is TGTGCCAGTAGTACCCGACAGGGGGGGGTCGACACTGAAGCTTTCTTT. This encodes CASSTRQGGVDTEAFF.

This chain connects TRBV6-5 to TRBJ1-4; TRBD1 is a possible D gene (6 bases). V gave up 7 bases and J gave up 8 bases, with 20 bases separating them. The CDR3 extends over 15 amino acids. The germline V gene encodes CDR1 MNHEY and CDR2 SVGAGI. In nucleotides, the CDR3 is TGTGCCAGCAAAGGGGGAAACGGTGGATACGAAAAACTGTTTTTT. This sequence encodes CASKGGNGGYEKLFF.